Sequencing of this T cell receptor beta chain was carried out in a study of shared clonotypes between healthy human individuals. General observations from the study: In a few donors, around 5% of naive CD4 clonotypes appeared in common.

V dropped 3 bases and J dropped 5 bases, with 7 bases sitting between them. Germline-derived CDR1 and CDR2 are LNHDA and SQIVND (reference sequence). The CDR3 has 13 residues. Data came from immunoSEQ multiplex PCR; TCRdb stores just in-frame clones and leaves some out. The sample has around 1.9 million clones; about 93% are singletons. Positively selected for CCR7, the CD45RO-negative cells used as naive CD8 cells excluded terminally differentiated effector memory CD45RA+ cells. As for this clone: Its antigen is as yet unknown.

Source material: naive CD8+ T cells from PBMCs. The TCR sequence derives from a man between 18 and 29 years old in good health. Some clones in this sample may be carry-over from other donors' samples. The chain combines TRBV19 with TRBJ1-4; the D is unclear. The CDR3 DNA is TGTGCCAGTAGTATCCCCTCAAATGAAAAACTGTTTTTT. This sequence encodes CASSIPSNEKLFF.